This section outlines one T cell receptor beta chain sequence together with its context. What it binds is unknown. The sample originates from a study of cytomegalovirus exposure and HLA in healthy donors. 13 Jbeta primers and 60 Vbeta primers were used for the PCR. Under the authors' procedure: Among the unique TCR beta chains that a later analysis counted, 75 million to 85 million in all, about 11 million were shared. TCRdb keeps only in-frame clones here, not all; method: immunoSEQ multiplex PCR. For V, J and clone size, that table is used; D and trimming come from the DNA. Of around 150,000 clones in the sample, roughly 77% were seen once. The trim removed 4 bases at V and 3 bases at J, leaving 12 bases unmatched. CDR3 length: 17 amino acids. Germline V gives CDR1 SGHAT, CDR2 FQNNGV. Notes on the study in general: Earlier analysis looked at TCR beta V segments, and most were productive about 90% or about 30% of the time. Later, an analysis showed that TCR beta chains associated with HLA were more clonally expanded than others that were equally common.

V usage is TRBV11-2 and J usage is TRBJ2-1; 7 nucleotides match TRBD2. The sequenced sample consisted of PBMCs. The clonotype was recovered from a man aged 25-45 years in good health. This chain's CDR3 is CASSSPLQSGVYNEQFF. In nucleotides, the CDR3 is TGTGCCAGCAGCTCGCCCCTCCAAAGCGGGGTCTACAATGAGCAGTTCTTC.